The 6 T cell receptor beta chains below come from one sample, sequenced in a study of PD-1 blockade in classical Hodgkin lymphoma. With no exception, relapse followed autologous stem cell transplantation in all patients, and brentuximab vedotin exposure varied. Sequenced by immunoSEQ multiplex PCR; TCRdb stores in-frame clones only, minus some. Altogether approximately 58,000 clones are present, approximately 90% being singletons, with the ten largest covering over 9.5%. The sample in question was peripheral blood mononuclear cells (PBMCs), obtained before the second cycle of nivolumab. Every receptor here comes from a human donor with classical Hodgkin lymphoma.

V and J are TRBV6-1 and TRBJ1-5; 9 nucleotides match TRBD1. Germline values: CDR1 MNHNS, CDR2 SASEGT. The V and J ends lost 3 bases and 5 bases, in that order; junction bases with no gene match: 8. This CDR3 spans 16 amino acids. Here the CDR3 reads CASSEYGDRVHQPQHF. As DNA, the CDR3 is TGTGCCAGCAGTGAGTATGGGGACAGGGTCCATCAGCCCCAGCATTTT.

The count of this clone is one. CDR3 nucleotides: TGTGCCAGCAGCAAAGGTGAGACACCCCAAGAGACCCAGTACTTC. Translated: CASSKGETPQETQYF. The gene calls are TRBV21-1 and TRBJ2-5; the table's D gene call, TRBD1, was not cross checked with the DNA. TRBV21-1 is shown as a pseudogene. This CDR3 region has 15 residues.

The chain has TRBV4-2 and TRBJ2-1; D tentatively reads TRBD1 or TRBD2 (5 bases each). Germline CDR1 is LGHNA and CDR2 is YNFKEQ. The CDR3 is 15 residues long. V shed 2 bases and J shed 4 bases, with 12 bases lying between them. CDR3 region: CASSQRDRQYNEQFF. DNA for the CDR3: TGTGCCAGCAGCCAACGGGACCGACAATACAATGAGCAGTTCTTC.

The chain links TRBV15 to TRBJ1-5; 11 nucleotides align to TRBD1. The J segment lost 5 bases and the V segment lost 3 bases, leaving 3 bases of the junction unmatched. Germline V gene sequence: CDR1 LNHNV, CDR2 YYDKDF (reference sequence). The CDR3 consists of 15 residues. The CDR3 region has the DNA TGTGCCACCAGCAGGGACAGGGGGCTTTATCAGCCCCAGCATTTT. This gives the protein CATSRDRGLYQPQHF.

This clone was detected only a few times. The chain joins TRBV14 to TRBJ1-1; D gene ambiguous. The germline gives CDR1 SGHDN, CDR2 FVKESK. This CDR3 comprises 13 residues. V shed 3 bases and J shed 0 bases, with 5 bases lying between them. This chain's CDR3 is CASSQWLNTEAFF. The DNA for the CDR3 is TGTGCCAGCAGCCAGTGGTTGAACACTGAAGCTTTCTTT.

Written as DNA, the CDR3 is TGCGCCAGCAGCTTGTGGGGGGACAGGGCTAACTACGAGCAGTACTTC. The encoded protein is CASSLWGDRANYEQYF. This sequence joins TRBV5-1 and TRBJ2-7; 9 nucleotides agree with TRBD1. Germline values: CDR1 SGHRS, CDR2 YFSETQ. The CDR3 is made up of 16 amino acids. V lost 1 base and J lost 3; bases outside the gene matches: 8.